Described below is a single T cell receptor (beta chain) sequence and its context. Per the original data handling: Reference gene primer amplification gave nucleated cell count estimates. Sequencing used immunoSEQ multiplex PCR; TCRdb keeps in-frame clones, though not all of them. V and J calls and clone size are copied from that table; D and trimming were computed from the DNA. The data hold more than 300,000 clones, with roughly 86% observed a single time. This record comes from a study of blood T cell repertoires in COVID-19. About the study: COVID-19 samples from acute and convalescent phases originated in the United States, Italy and Spain.

The Seattle patients, enrolled during active infection, were followed longitudinally. Sequenced input: peripheral blood. The clonotype originates from a young woman with COVID-19, enrolled during active disease.

Written as DNA, the CDR3 is TGTGCCAGCAGTCCCCGGGCCTACAATGAGCAGTTCTTC. Amino acids: CASSPRAYNEQFF. J is TRBJ2-1 and V is TRBV2; D uncertain. Germline assignment: CDR1 SNHLY and CDR2 FYNNEI. Trimming took off 5 bases at V and 2 bases at J, with 7 bases between the two ends. The CDR3 loop spans 13 amino acids.